This is a list of T cell receptor beta chains from one sample in a study of T-cell reconstitution after alpha-beta-depleted transplantation in children. TCRdb itself ran the PCR reads through MiXCR, one entry per CDR3 protein. The repertoire holds roughly 160,000 distinct CDR3 sequences, with roughly 10% as singletons. Sequenced here: PBMCs, sampled before TCRalphabeta/CD19-depleted stem cell transplant. The receptors were sampled from a boy aged 2-15 years with acute myeloid leukemia, due to receive a stem cell transplant. Both conserved end residues are part of each CDR3. The order of the fields is D gene, V gene, CDR3 length, J gene, clone size, CDR3 DNA, CDR3 protein. The D gene is left open where the match is weak. Where a row states a size, it is once, few, many or the class of an expanded clone; other rows omit it.

TRBD2,TRBV4-2,15,TRBJ2-7,many,TGTGCCAGCAGCCAAGTTATAGCGGGATCCTACGAGCAGTACTTC,CASSQVIAGSYEQYF
.,TRBV12-3/TRBV12-4,12,TRBJ2-1,many,TGTGCCAGCGGGGGCCTAAACAATGAGCAGTTCTTC,CASGGLNNEQFF
.,TRBV24-1,15,TRBJ1-5,many,TGTGCCACCAGTGATGGGGCGGTTAACAATCAGCCCCAGCATTTT,CATSDGAVNNQPQHF
.,TRBV20-1,14,TRBJ2-7,many,TGCAGTGCGGAAGCGGCCTCGCTGACCTACGAGCAGTACTTC,CSAEAASLTYEQYF
.,TRBV27,17,TRBJ2-6,many,TGTGCCAGCAGCCTCCGGACAGACTACTCTGGGGCCAACGTCCTGACTTTC,CASSLRTDYSGANVLTF
.,TRBV5-1,14,TRBJ2-5,many,TGCGCCAGCAGCTTGGACCCTTCCCAAGAGACCCAGTACTTC,CASSLDPSQETQYF
.,TRBV2,15,TRBJ1-1,.,TGTGCCAGCAGTCCGGGATCTCCCGAGGCCACTGAAGCTTTCTTT,CASSPGSPEATEAFF
TRBD2,TRBV20-1,15,TRBJ2-3,.,TGCAGTGCCACGGGCGGGGGGTCAAACACAGATACGCAGTATTTT,CSATGGGSNTDTQYF
.,TRBV7-2,14,TRBJ1-1,many,TGTGCCAGCAGCCCCAGAAATGCGGGCGGTGAAGCTTTCTTT,CASSPRNAGGEAFF
TRBD2,TRBV7-3,15,TRBJ2-1,many,TGTGCCAGCAGCCCCGGACTAGCGGGAGCGGATGAGCAGTTCTTC,CASSPGLAGADEQFF
TRBD1,TRBV29-1,13,TRBJ1-2,many,TGCAGCGTTGAAGATCGGACAGGGGTTGGCTACACCTTC,CSVEDRTGVGYTF
.,TRBV25-1,13,TRBJ1-2,many,TGTGCCAGCAGTGAATCTCTCCCAGAGGGCTACACCTTC,CASSESLPEGYTF
TRBD2,TRBV3-1,15,TRBJ2-7,.,TGTGCCTGCTCCCAAGGGACTAGCGGAGCCTACGAGCAGTACTTC,CACSQGTSGAYEQYF
.,TRBV7-2,14,TRBJ2-1,many,TGTGCCAGCAGGTCGACGGACCAATACAATGAGCAGTTCTTC,CASRSTDQYNEQFF
TRBD2,TRBV4-1,15,TRBJ2-7,many,TGCGCCAGCAGCCCCCTGGGCGGGAGGCCCTACGAGCAGTACTTC,CASSPLGGRPYEQYF
.,TRBV12-3/TRBV12-4,14,TRBJ2-7,.,TGTGCCAGCAGTTTCCGGCCGGGGGCCTACGAGCAGTACTTC,CASSFRPGAYEQYF
.,TRBV20-1,13,TRBJ2-7,many,TGCAGTGCTAGAGCTAGAGGCTCCTACGAGCAGTACTTC,CSARARGSYEQYF
TRBD2,TRBV20-1,14,TRBJ2-7,many,TGCAGTGCCCGAAGGACTAGCGGGCTCTACGAGCAGTACTTC,CSARRTSGLYEQYF
.,TRBV29-1,11,TRBJ2-3,many,TGCAGCATAGGGGGCACAGATACGCAGTATTTT,CSIGGTDTQYF
.,TRBV15,11,TRBJ2-1,many,TGTGCCACCAGCAGAGGCGATGAGCAGTTCTTC,CATSRGDEQFF
.,TRBV20-1,15,TRBJ2-7,many,TGCAGTGCTCAGAAACCCGCTAGCGTGAACTACGAGCAGTACTTC,CSAQKPASVNYEQYF
.,TRBV5-1,15,TRBJ1-5,many,TGCGCCAGCAGCTTGGCCCCGGGGGTCGCTCAGCCCCAGCATTTT,CASSLAPGVAQPQHF